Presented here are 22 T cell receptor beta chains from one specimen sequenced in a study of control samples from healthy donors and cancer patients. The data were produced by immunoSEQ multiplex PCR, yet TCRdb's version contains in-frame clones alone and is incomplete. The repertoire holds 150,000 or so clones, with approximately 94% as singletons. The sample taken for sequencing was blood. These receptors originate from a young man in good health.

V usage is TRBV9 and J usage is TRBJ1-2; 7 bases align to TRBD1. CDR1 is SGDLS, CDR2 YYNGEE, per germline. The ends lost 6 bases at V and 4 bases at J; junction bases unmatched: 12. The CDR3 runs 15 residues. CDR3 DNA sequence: TGTGCCAGCACCCCCCTGGGGAACAGGGGCTATGGCTACACCTTC. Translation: CASTPLGNRGYGYTF.

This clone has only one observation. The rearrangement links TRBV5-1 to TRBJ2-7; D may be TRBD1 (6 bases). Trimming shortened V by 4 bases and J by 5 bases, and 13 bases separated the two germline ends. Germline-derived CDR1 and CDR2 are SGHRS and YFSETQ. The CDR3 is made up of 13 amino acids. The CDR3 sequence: CASSEGQWDEQYF. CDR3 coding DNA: TGCGCCAGCAGCGAAGGACAGTGGGACGAGCAGTACTTC.

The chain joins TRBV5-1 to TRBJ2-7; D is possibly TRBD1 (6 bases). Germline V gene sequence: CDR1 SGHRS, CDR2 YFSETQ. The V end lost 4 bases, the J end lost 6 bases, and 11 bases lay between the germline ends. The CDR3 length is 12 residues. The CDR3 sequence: CASSPGTLEQYF. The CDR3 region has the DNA TGCGCCAGCAGCCCCGGGACACTCGAGCAGTACTTC.

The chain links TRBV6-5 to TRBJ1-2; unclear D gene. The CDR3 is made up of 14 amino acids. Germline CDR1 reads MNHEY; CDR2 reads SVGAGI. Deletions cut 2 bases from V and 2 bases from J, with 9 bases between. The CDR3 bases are TGTGCCAGCAGTTACCAAGGCAGGAACTATGGCTACACCTTC. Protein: CASSYQGRNYGYTF.

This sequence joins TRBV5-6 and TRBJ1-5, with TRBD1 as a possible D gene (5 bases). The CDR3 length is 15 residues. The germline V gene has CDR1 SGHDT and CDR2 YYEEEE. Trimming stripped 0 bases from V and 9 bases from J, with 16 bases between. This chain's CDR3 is CASSLGSGQTRPQHF. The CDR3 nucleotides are TGTGCCAGCAGCTTGGGGTCAGGGCAGACGCGGCCCCAGCATTTT.

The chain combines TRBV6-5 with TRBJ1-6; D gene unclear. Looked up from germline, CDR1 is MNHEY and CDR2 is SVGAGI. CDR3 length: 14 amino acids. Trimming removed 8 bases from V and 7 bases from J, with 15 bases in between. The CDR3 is CASARTMGNSPLHF. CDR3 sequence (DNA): TGTGCCAGCGCCCGTACAATGGGAAATTCACCCCTCCACTTT.

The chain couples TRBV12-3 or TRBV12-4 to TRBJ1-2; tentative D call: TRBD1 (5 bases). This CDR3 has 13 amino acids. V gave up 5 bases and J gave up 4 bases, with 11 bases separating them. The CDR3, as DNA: TGTGCCAGCAGTGGGGACGGAACCTATGGCTACACCTTC. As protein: CASSGDGTYGYTF.

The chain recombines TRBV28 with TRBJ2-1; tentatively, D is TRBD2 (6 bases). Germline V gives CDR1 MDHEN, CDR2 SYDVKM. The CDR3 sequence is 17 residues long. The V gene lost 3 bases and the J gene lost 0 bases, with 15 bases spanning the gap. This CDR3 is CASSLREGIPSYNEQFF. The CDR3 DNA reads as TGTGCCAGCAGTTTGCGGGAAGGTATTCCCTCCTACAATGAGCAGTTCTTC.

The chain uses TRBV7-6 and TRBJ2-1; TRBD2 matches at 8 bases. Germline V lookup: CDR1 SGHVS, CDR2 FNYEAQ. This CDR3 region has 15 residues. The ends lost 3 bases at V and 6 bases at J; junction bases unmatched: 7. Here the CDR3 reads CASSFGAGGVNEQFF. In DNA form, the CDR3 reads TGTGCCAGCAGCTTTGGCGCGGGAGGTGTCAATGAGCAGTTCTTC.

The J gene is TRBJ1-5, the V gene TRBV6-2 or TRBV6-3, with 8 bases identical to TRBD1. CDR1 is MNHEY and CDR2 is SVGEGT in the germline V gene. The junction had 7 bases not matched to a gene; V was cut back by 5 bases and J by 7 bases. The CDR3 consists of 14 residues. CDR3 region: CASSDTGGFQPQHF. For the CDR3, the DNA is TGTGCCAGCAGTGACACAGGGGGTTTCCAGCCCCAGCATTTT.

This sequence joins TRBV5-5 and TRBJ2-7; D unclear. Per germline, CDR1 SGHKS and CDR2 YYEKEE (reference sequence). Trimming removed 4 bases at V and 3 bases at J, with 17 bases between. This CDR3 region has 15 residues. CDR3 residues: CASSQLPGSYYEQYF. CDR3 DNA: TGTGCCAGCAGCCAACTACCTGGCAGCTACTACGAGCAGTACTTC.

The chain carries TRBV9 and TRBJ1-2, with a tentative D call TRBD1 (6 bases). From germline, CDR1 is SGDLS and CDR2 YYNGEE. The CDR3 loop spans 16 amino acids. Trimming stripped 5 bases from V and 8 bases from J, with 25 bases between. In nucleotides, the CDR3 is TGTGCCAGCAGGACCGGGGGGCCGAGAGTTGATGAAGGCTACACCTTC. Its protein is CASRTGGPRVDEGYTF.

CDR3 nucleotide sequence: TGTGCCGTCGACGTGAGCGGGAACACTGAAGCTTTCTTT. Its protein product is CAVDVSGNTEAFF. The chain has TRBV6-6 and TRBJ1-1; D is unresolved. The germline gives CDR1 MNHNY, CDR2 SVGAGI (reference sequence). V lost 11 bases and J 1 base, leaving 14 bases between the germline ends. The CDR3 has 13 amino acids.

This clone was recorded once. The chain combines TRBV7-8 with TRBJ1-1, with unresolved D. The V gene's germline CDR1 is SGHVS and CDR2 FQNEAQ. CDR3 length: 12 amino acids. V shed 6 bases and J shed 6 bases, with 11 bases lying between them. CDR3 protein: CASSQASAEAFF. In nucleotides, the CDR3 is TGTGCCAGCAGTCAGGCCTCCGCTGAAGCTTTCTTT.

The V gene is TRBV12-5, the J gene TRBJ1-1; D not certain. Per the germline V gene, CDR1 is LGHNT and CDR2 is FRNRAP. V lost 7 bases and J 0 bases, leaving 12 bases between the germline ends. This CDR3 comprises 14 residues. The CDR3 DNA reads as TGTGCTAGTGCTTCTTCTACCTTGAACACTGAAGCTTTCTTT. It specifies CASASSTLNTEAFF.

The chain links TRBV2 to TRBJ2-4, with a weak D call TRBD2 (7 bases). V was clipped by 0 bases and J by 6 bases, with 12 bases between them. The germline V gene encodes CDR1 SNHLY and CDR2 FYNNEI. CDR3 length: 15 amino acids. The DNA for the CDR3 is TGTGCCAGCAGTGAAGCCGGGGGGCCCACAAACATTCAGTACTTC. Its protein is CASSEAGGPTNIQYF.

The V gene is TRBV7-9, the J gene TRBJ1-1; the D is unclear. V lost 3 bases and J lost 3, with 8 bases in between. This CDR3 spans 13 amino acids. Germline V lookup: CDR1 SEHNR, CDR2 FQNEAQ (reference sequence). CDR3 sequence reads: CASSFLDDTEAFF. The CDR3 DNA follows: TGTGCCAGCAGCTTCCTTGATGACACTGAAGCTTTCTTT. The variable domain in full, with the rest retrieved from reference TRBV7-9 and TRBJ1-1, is DTGVSQNPRHKITKRGQNVTFRCDPISEHNRLYWYRQTLGQGPEFLTYFQNEAQLEKSRLLSDRFSAERPKGSFSTLEIQRTEQGDSAMYLCASSFLDDTEAFFGQGTRLTVV.

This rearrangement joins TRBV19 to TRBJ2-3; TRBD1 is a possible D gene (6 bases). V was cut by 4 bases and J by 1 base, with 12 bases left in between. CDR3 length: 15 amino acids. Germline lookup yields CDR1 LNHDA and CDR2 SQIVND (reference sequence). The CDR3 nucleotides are TGTGCCAGTAGTAACAGGGAACTTGGCACAGATACGCAGTATTTT. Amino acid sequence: CASSNRELGTDTQYF.

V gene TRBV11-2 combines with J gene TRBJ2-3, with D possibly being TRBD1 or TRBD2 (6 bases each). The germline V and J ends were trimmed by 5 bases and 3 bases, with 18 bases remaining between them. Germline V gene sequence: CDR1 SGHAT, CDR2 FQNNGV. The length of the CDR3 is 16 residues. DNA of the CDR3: TGTGCCAGCAGCCCCCCAATACGGGGGCCGACAGATACGCAGTATTTT. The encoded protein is CASSPPIRGPTDTQYF.

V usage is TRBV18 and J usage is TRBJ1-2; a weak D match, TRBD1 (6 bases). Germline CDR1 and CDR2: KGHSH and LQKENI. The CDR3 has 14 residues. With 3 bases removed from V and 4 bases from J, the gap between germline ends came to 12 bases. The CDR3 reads CASSPNRASYGYTF. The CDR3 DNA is TGTGCCAGCTCACCTAACAGGGCAAGCTATGGCTACACCTTC.

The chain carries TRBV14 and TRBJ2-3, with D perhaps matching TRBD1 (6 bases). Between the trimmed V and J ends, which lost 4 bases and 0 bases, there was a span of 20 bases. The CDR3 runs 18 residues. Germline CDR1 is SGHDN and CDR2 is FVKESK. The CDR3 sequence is CASSPPWGPIVSTDTQYF. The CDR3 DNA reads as TGTGCCAGCAGCCCCCCCTGGGGGCCGATAGTTAGCACAGATACGCAGTATTTT.

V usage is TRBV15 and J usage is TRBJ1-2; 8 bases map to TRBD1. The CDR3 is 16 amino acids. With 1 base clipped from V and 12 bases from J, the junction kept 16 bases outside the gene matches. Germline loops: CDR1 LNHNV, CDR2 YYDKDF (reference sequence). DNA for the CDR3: TGTGCCACCAGCAGAGGACCGGGACAGGCCCCTTTGGGCGACACCTTC. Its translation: CATSRGPGQAPLGDTF.